These 24 T cell receptor beta chains came from one sample sequenced in a study of blood T cell repertoires in COVID-19. Method: immunoSEQ multiplex PCR; TCRdb's copy keeps in-frame clones and lacks some. The data show 200,000 to 300,000 clones, around 80% seen once. The material sequenced was peripheral blood. These TCRs come from a human donor in a cohort sampled during active COVID-19.

This clone has only a few counts. This chain links TRBV19 with TRBJ1-1, with 10 nucleotides matching TRBD1. In germline, CDR1 is LNHDA, CDR2 SQIVND (reference sequence). Losses at the gene ends were 5 bases for V and 0 bases for J; bases not matched to a gene: 12. The CDR3 runs to 18 residues. CDR3 in amino acids: CASSPGGQGIFMNTEAFF. The CDR3 DNA sequence: TGTGCCAGTAGTCCGGGGGGACAGGGGATTTTCATGAACACTGAAGCTTTCTTT.

The chain has TRBV6-7 and TRBJ2-5, with D unclear. TRBV6-7 belongs to the ORF category, with a function that is uncertain. The CDR3 length is 16 residues. V was trimmed by 7 bases and J by 2 bases, leaving 20 bases between them. The CDR3 DNA follows: TGTGCCAGCACCCATGAGGTGGTGACCACTCAAGAGACCCAGTACTTC. The encoded protein is CASTHEVVTTQETQYF.

This clone has a handful of counts. This chain links TRBV5-4 with TRBJ1-1, with D possibly matching TRBD1 (6 bases). Germline V gene sequence: CDR1 SGHNT, CDR2 YYREEE (reference sequence). This CDR3 spans 13 amino acids. V was shortened by 1 base and J by 10 bases, with 14 bases between the two germline ends. The CDR3 loop reads CASSLRGGKVAFF. CDR3 DNA sequence: TGTGCCAGCAGCTTGAGGGGGGGAAAAGTAGCTTTCTTT.

In its sample, this clone was seen once. V is TRBV24-1 and J is TRBJ2-1; D call uncertain. Germline CDR1 KGHDR, CDR2 SFDVKD. The CDR3 runs to 12 residues. V was cut by 3 bases and J by 7 bases, with 6 bases left in between. The chain's CDR3 is CATSDLSNEQFF. CDR3 nucleotide sequence: TGTGCCACCAGTGATCTTTCGAATGAGCAGTTCTTC.

The chain recombines TRBV3-1 (or the pseudogene TRBV3-2) with TRBJ2-1, with TRBD1 matching 11 bases. The CDR3 loop spans 13 amino acids. V gave up 0 bases and J gave up 15 bases; unmatched junction bases: 4. Germline lookup yields CDR1 LGHDT and CDR2 YNNKEL (reference sequence). The CDR3 region is CASSQDEDRGLFF. The CDR3 DNA sequence: TGTGCCAGCAGCCAAGATGAGGACAGGGGGCTGTTCTTC.

This chain connects TRBV4-1 to TRBJ2-1; 7 bases are shared with TRBD2. Germline V gene sequence: CDR1 MGHRA, CDR2 YSYEKL. There are 16 residues in the CDR3. Trimming cost V 4 bases and J 1 base; bases outside gene matches: 7. Here the CDR3 DNA reads TGCGCCAGCAGCCGGCTCGGACTAGGTTCCTACAATGAGCAGTTCTTC. Translation: CASSRLGLGSYNEQFF.

This clone has only one observation. The chain joins TRBV24-1 to TRBJ2-7, with TRBD2 matching over 9 bases. The CDR3 length is 14 residues. V was clipped by 2 bases and J by 4 bases; unmatched bases: 2. The V gene's germline CDR1 is KGHDR and CDR2 SFDVKD. CDR3 region: CATSDSGLAYEQYF. Here the CDR3 DNA reads TGTGCCACCAGTGATTCTGGACTAGCGTACGAGCAGTACTTC.

This rearrangement joins TRBV10-1 to TRBJ2-3; D gene ambiguous. The CDR3 contains 12 residues. Germline values: CDR1 WNHNN, CDR2 SYGVQD (reference sequence). V was clipped by 10 bases and J by 2 bases, with 10 bases between them. In nucleotides, the CDR3 is TGCGCCACTAGTCCTAACACAGATACGCAGTATTTT. Translated: CATSPNTDTQYF.

This clone occurred a few times. J is TRBJ1-3 and V is TRBV7-6; TRBD1 might be the D (6 bases). Trimming left V 1 base short and J 5 bases short, with 12 bases between. Germline V lookup: CDR1 SGHVS, CDR2 FNYEAQ. The CDR3 runs to 15 residues. The DNA of the CDR3 is TGTGCCAGCAGCTTAGTACCAGGGGACAGAAACACCATATATTTT. The encoded protein is CASSLVPGDRNTIYF.

This clone was picked up a small number of times. The rearrangement links TRBV7-9 to TRBJ1-5; 8 nucleotides line up with TRBD1. Unmatched junction bases numbered 6, after V lost 4 bases and J lost 1 base. The germline CDR1 and CDR2 sequences are SEHNR and FQNEAQ (reference sequence). This CDR3 spans 16 amino acids. This chain's CDR3 is CASSYGQGGSNQPQHF. In DNA form, the CDR3 reads TGTGCCAGCAGCTACGGACAGGGCGGAAGCAATCAGCCCCAGCATTTT. Variable domain in full (rest from reference TRBV7-9 and TRBJ1-5): DTGVSQNPRHKITKRGQNVTFRCDPISEHNRLYWYRQTLGQGPEFLTYFQNEAQLEKSRLLSDRFSAERPKGSFSTLEIQRTEQGDSAMYLCASSYGQGGSNQPQHFGDGTRLSIL.

CDR3 nucleotides: TGTGCCAGCCCTCCCGGGACTAGCGGGACCCTCGGCGGGGAGCTGTTTTTT. Amino acid sequence: CASPPGTSGTLGGELFF. This chain links TRBV7-9 with TRBJ2-2, with 13 bases matching TRBD2. With 8 bases clipped from V and 7 bases from J, the junction kept 13 bases outside the gene matches. This CDR3 has 17 residues. Germline V gene lookup returns CDR1 SEHNR and CDR2 FQNEAQ (reference sequence).

The chain carries TRBV5-1 and TRBJ2-1; D may be TRBD2 (5 bases). With 0 bases removed from V and 1 base from J, the gap between germline ends came to 14 bases. The V gene's germline CDR1 is SGHRS and CDR2 YFSETQ. CDR3 length: 17 amino acids. The CDR3 region is CASSLVGLRESYNEQFF. CDR3 DNA: TGCGCCAGCAGCTTGGTAGGTTTGAGGGAATCCTACAATGAGCAGTTCTTC. Combining the CDR3 with reference TRBV5-1 and TRBJ2-1 gives the whole variable domain KAGVTQTPRYLIKTRGQQVTLSCSPISGHRSVSWYQQTPGQGLQFLFEYFSETQRNKGNFPGRFSGRQFSNSRSEMNVSTLELGDSALYLCASSLVGLRESYNEQFFGPGTRLTVL.

This clone occurred once. The chain uses TRBV18 and TRBJ2-6; D is ambiguous. CDR1 KGHSH and CDR2 LQKENI come from the germline V gene. This CDR3 is 13 amino acids long. The ends were cut back, 7 bases at V and 1 base at J, with 5 bases in the middle. For the CDR3, the DNA is TGTGCCAGCTTCCCTTCTGGGGCCAACGTCCTGACTTTC. As protein: CASFPSGANVLTF. Complete variable domain (other parts from reference TRBV18 and TRBJ2-6): NAGVMQNPRHLVRRRGQEARLRCSPMKGHSHVYWYRQLPEEGLKFMVYLQKENIIDESGMPKERFSAEFPKEGPSILRIQQVVRGDSAAYFCASFPSGANVLTFGAGSRLTVL.

The chain uses TRBV7-9 and TRBJ2-7, with D maybe TRBD1 (5 bases). CDR3 length: 15 residues. Trimming cost V 4 bases and J 2 bases, with 15 bases left between them. Germline V lookup: CDR1 SEHNR, CDR2 FQNEAQ (reference sequence). CDR3 sequence reads: CASSSSGFPPYEQYF. In nucleotides, the CDR3 is TGTGCCAGCAGCTCCTCAGGGTTCCCCCCCTACGAGCAGTACTTC. The whole variable domain, remainder taken from reference TRBV7-9 and TRBJ2-7, is DTGVSQNPRHKITKRGQNVTFRCDPISEHNRLYWYRQTLGQGPEFLTYFQNEAQLEKSRLLSDRFSAERPKGSFSTLEIQRTEQGDSAMYLCASSSSGFPPYEQYFGPGTRLTVT.

V is TRBV7-3 and J is TRBJ2-1; 11 bases are a match to TRBD2. CDR1 is SGHTA, CDR2 FQGTGA, per germline. This CDR3 is 17 amino acids long. The ends lost 5 bases at V and 4 bases at J; junction bases unmatched: 10. As DNA, the CDR3 is TGTGCCAGCAGCCCAACCGGGACTAGCGGAGCGTACAATGAGCAGTTCTTC. It specifies CASSPTGTSGAYNEQFF.

This sequence joins TRBV28 and TRBJ2-2; 8 bases agree with TRBD1. The length of the CDR3 is 14 residues. The germline V gene encodes CDR1 MDHEN and CDR2 SYDVKM. Losses at the gene ends were 6 bases for V and 5 bases for J; bases not matched to a gene: 5. The CDR3 region is CASRRGQGTGELFF. The CDR3, as DNA: TGTGCCAGCAGAAGAGGACAGGGTACCGGGGAGCTGTTTTTT.

The chain uses TRBV18 and TRBJ2-1; 10 nucleotides align to TRBD1. The trim removed 3 bases at V and 6 bases at J, leaving 5 bases unmatched. The CDR3 has 15 amino acids. Looked up from germline, CDR1 is KGHSH and CDR2 is LQKENI. The CDR3 coding sequence is TGTGCCAGCTCACCCGGGACAGGGGTAATCAATGAGCAGTTCTTC. Translation: CASSPGTGVINEQFF. Full variable domain (outside the CDR3, taken from reference TRBV18 and TRBJ2-1): NAGVMQNPRHLVRRRGQEARLRCSPMKGHSHVYWYRQLPEEGLKFMVYLQKENIIDESGMPKERFSAEFPKEGPSILRIQQVVRGDSAAYFCASSPGTGVINEQFFGPGTRLTVL.

The rearrangement uses TRBV3-1 (or the pseudogene TRBV3-2) and TRBJ1-5; TRBD1 is a possible D gene (5 bases). Germline CDR1 and CDR2: LGHDT and YNNKEL (reference sequence). There are 14 residues in the CDR3. The V end was cut by 5 bases, the J end by 4 bases, with 12 bases between. The CDR3 loop reads CASSAGRGNQPQHF. CDR3 in DNA: TGTGCCAGCAGCGCCGGACGGGGGAATCAGCCCCAGCATTTT.

This clone has just one count. The genes are TRBV6-1 and TRBJ1-1, with 9 bases that match TRBD1. V lost 2 bases, J lost 4 bases, and 5 bases stayed unmatched. Germline V CDR1 and CDR2: MNHNS, SASEGT. This CDR3 comprises 15 residues. This CDR3 is CASSERDRESTEAFF. CDR3 DNA sequence: TGTGCCAGCAGTGAAAGGGACAGGGAGAGCACTGAAGCTTTCTTT.

The chain uses TRBV7-9 and TRBJ2-1; 7 bases are a match to TRBD2. The V and J ends lost 4 bases and 4 bases, in that order; junction bases with no gene match: 4. CDR3 length: 14 residues. The germline CDR1 and CDR2 sequences are SEHNR and FQNEAQ (reference sequence). CDR3 DNA sequence: TGTGCCAGCAGCTCAGCGGGGCCTTACAATGAGCAGTTCTTC. Protein product: CASSSAGPYNEQFF.

The chain has TRBV10-3 and TRBJ1-2; the D is unclear. The length of the CDR3 is 15 residues. Trimming left V 6 bases short and J 7 bases short, with 21 bases between. Per germline, CDR1 ENHRY and CDR2 SYGVKD. CDR3 in amino acids: CAIRNSSGELRGYTF. The DNA of the CDR3 is TGTGCCATCAGAAACTCGTCGGGAGAGCTCCGTGGCTACACCTTC.

The gene calls are TRBV3-1 (or the pseudogene TRBV3-2) and TRBJ2-5; D perhaps matches TRBD1 (6 bases). The V and J ends lost 0 bases and 6 bases respectively, with 14 bases between them. The CDR3 runs to 15 residues. Per the germline V gene, CDR1 is LGHDT and CDR2 is YNNKEL (reference sequence). The CDR3 sequence: CASSQDLGAQKTQYF. CDR3 in DNA: TGTGCCAGCAGCCAAGATTTGGGGGCCCAGAAGACCCAGTACTTC.

The V gene is TRBV7-8, the J gene TRBJ2-7; 7 positions match TRBD1. V lost 5 bases, J lost 2 bases, and 6 bases stayed unmatched. The CDR3 is made up of 14 amino acids. Per germline, CDR1 SGHVS and CDR2 FQNEAQ. CDR3 in DNA: TGTGCCAGCAGCCGAGGGACAGCGACCTACGAGCAGTACTTC. Its protein is CASSRGTATYEQYF.

J is TRBJ2-7 and V is TRBV5-8; TRBD2 is a possible D gene (6 bases). Germline V gives CDR1 SGHTS, CDR2 YDEGEE. Deletions cut 2 bases from V and 7 bases from J, with 22 bases between. This CDR3 comprises 16 residues. CDR3 protein: CASSFHPGLELGEQYF. CDR3 in DNA: TGTGCCAGCAGCTTTCATCCGGGACTGGAGTTAGGGGAGCAGTACTTC.